Listed below are T cell receptor beta chains from one sample, sequenced in a study of blood T cell repertoires in COVID-19. Method: immunoSEQ multiplex PCR; TCRdb's copy keeps in-frame clones and lacks some. This table has some 40,000 clones, 70% to 90% appearing once. Material for sequencing was peripheral blood. The receptor set was obtained from a man aged 55-75 years in a cohort sampled during active COVID-19. Both conserved end residues are part of each CDR3. The D gene is left open where the match is weak. Where a row states a size, it is once, few, many or the class of an expanded clone; other rows omit it.

D: NA
J: TRBJ1-3
size: NA
V: TRBV4-3
CDR3: CASSQGRGTTGNTIYF
DNA: TGCGCCAGCAGCCAAGGGCGGGGTACCACTGGAAACACCATATATTTT

D: NA
J: TRBJ1-6
size: NA
V: TRBV28
CDR3: CASSFERDYNSPLHF
DNA: TGTGCCAGCAGTTTTGAACGGGACTATAATTCACCCCTCCACTTT

D: NA
J: TRBJ2-7
size: NA
V: TRBV7-9
CDR3: CASSPRTSGGSEKYF
DNA: TGTGCCAGCAGCCCCCGGACGTCCGGAGGCTCTGAGAAGTACTTC

D: NA
J: TRBJ1-1
size: NA
V: TRBV11-2
CDR3: CASSFGNTEAFF
DNA: TGTGCCAGCAGCTTCGGGAACACTGAAGCTTTCTTT

D: NA
J: TRBJ2-3
size: once
V: TRBV7-9
CDR3: CASSLELLSTDTQYF
DNA: TGTGCCAGCAGCTTAGAATTACTTAGCACAGATACGCAGTATTTT

D: TRBD2
J: TRBJ2-3
size: NA
V: TRBV28
CDR3: CASSSYGGGTDTQYF
DNA: TGTGCCAGCAGCTCTTATGGGGGGGGCACAGATACGCAGTATTTT

D: NA
J: TRBJ2-7
size: few
V: TRBV11-2
CDR3: CASSQGRGSYEQYF
DNA: TGTGCCAGCAGCCAGGGGCGGGGGAGTTACGAGCAGTACTTC

D: NA
J: TRBJ1-5
size: few
V: TRBV4-1
CDR3: CASSQDGGGLQPQHF
DNA: TGCGCCAGCAGCCAAGATGGGGGGGGCTTGCAGCCCCAGCATTTT

D: NA
J: TRBJ2-5
size: once
V: TRBV6-2/TRBV6-3
CDR3: CASSSLLTSRGETQYF
DNA: TGTGCCAGCAGTTCCCTCCTGACTAGTCGGGGGGAGACCCAGTACTTC

D: NA
J: TRBJ2-3
size: NA
V: TRBV6-1
CDR3: CASSDEGRGTDTQYF
DNA: TGTGCCAGCAGTGACGAGGGCAGAGGCACAGATACGCAGTATTTT

D: NA
J: TRBJ2-7
size: NA
V: TRBV7-2
CDR3: CASSLVTRGEQYF
DNA: TGTGCCAGCAGCCTCGTTACTCGGGGCGAGCAGTACTTC

D: TRBD1
J: TRBJ1-5
size: NA
V: TRBV30
CDR3: CAWQTGALSQPQHF
DNA: TGTGCCTGGCAAACAGGGGCGCTAAGTCAGCCCCAGCATTTT

D: NA
J: TRBJ1-1
size: NA
V: TRBV27
CDR3: CASSSGLISGGTEAFF
DNA: TGTGCCAGCAGTTCTGGCCTGATCAGCGGGGGCACTGAAGCTTTCTTT

D: NA
J: TRBJ1-1
size: few
V: TRBV14
CDR3: CASSQTRGNTEAFF
DNA: TGTGCCAGCAGCCAAACGAGAGGGAACACTGAAGCTTTCTTT

D: NA
J: TRBJ1-2
size: NA
V: TRBV7-2
CDR3: CASSLAPQTPRRGYTF
DNA: TGTGCCAGCAGCTTAGCTCCCCAGACCCCGAGGAGGGGCTACACCTTC

D: NA
J: TRBJ1-4
size: NA
V: TRBV12-3/TRBV12-4
CDR3: CASSRGKNEKLFF
DNA: TGTGCCAGCAGCCGGGGGAAGAATGAAAAACTGTTTTTT

D: NA
J: TRBJ2-4
size: NA
V: TRBV27
CDR3: CASSPRKGGDIQYF
DNA: TGTGCCAGCAGTCCGCGAAAGGGAGGTGACATTCAGTACTTC

D: NA
J: TRBJ2-5
size: NA
V: TRBV9
CDR3: CASGGTVKETQYF
DNA: TGTGCCAGCGGCGGGACAGTAAAAGAGACCCAGTACTTC